These 30 T cell receptor beta chains originate from one sample sequenced in a study of CD8 T cells in Susac syndrome. It was with random hexamers that about 0.45 to 1 ug RNA was reverse transcribed. TCRdb re-analysed the immunoSEQ multiplex PCR reads in MiXCR, keeping a single row per CDR3 protein. Of over 130,000 distinct CDR3 sequences detected, roughly 95% appear once; the ten largest clones hold 0.11%. Sequencing was done on a sample of CD4+ T cells from PBMCs. These receptors all stem from a human donor with multiple sclerosis.

The chain has TRBV15 and TRBJ2-7; D gene unclear. V was cut by 0 bases and J by 3 bases, with 9 bases left in between. The CDR3 runs 14 residues. Per the germline V gene, CDR1 is LNHNV and CDR2 is YYDKDF (reference sequence). CDR3 DNA: TGTGCCACCAGCAGAGAGGTCAGTTACTACGAGCAGTACTTC. Translating it yields CATSREVSYYEQYF.

This clonotype was counted once. The chain is built from TRBV20-1 and TRBJ2-7, with 10 positions matching TRBD2. Germline V gene sequence: CDR1 DFQATT, CDR2 SNEGSKA (reference sequence). Trimming removed 5 bases from V and 3 bases from J; junction bases left unmatched: 10. The CDR3 is 15 amino acids. CDR3 protein: CSALGSLAGNYEQYF. CDR3 coding DNA: TGCAGTGCTCTGGGCTCACTAGCGGGGAACTACGAGCAGTACTTC.

This sequence joins TRBV30 and TRBJ2-7, with 7 bases matching TRBD1. Losses at the gene ends were 2 bases for V and 6 bases for J; bases not matched to a gene: 4. The germline V gene encodes CDR1 GTSNPN and CDR2 SVGIG (reference sequence). This CDR3 has 12 residues. DNA of the CDR3: TGTGCCTGGAGTCGGACAGGTATCGAGCAGTACTTC. Protein sequence: CAWSRTGIEQYF. The complete variable domain, with remaining parts taken from reference TRBV30 and TRBJ2-7, reads SQTIHQWPATLVQPVGSPLSLECTVEGTSNPNLYWYRQAAGRGLQLLFYSVGIGQISSEVPQNLSASRPQDRQFILSSKKLLLSDSGFYLCAWSRTGIEQYFGPGTRLTVT.

The chain carries TRBV12-3 or TRBV12-4 and TRBJ1-6; perhaps TRBD1 as D (5 bases). Trimming took 2 bases from V and 7 from J, leaving 9 bases between them. CDR3 size: 14 residues. The CDR3 here is CASSLSGPNSPLHF. CDR3 DNA: TGTGCCAGCAGTTTATCGGGGCCCAATTCACCCCTCCACTTT.

The V and J genes are TRBV5-1 and TRBJ1-1; D perhaps matches TRBD1 (5 bases). The V end was cut by 0 bases, the J end by 10 bases, with 10 bases between. The CDR3 is 12 residues long. CDR1 and CDR2 from the germline V gene are SGHRS and YFSETQ. The CDR3, as DNA: TGCGCCAGCAGCTTGGCTGGGGCCGGAGCTTTCTTT. It yields the protein CASSLAGAGAFF.

This chain uses TRBV5-4 with TRBJ2-2; 10 positions agree with TRBD2. The V and J ends lost 0 bases and 4 bases, in that order; junction bases with no gene match: 3. Germline assignment: CDR1 SGHNT and CDR2 YYREEE (reference sequence). There are 16 residues in the CDR3. CDR3 in amino acids: CASSLASGSVTGELFF. The CDR3 DNA reads TGTGCCAGCAGCTTGGCTAGCGGGAGTGTCACCGGGGAGCTGTTTTTT.

The J gene is TRBJ1-5, the V gene TRBV6-5; 7 nucleotides match TRBD1. V trimming: 4 bases; J trimming: 6 bases; junction bases outside the gene matches: 3. The germline CDR1 and CDR2 sequences are MNHEY and SVGAGI. The CDR3 is made up of 13 amino acids. This CDR3 is CASSLTGSQPQHF. Written as DNA, the CDR3 is TGTGCCAGCAGTTTGACAGGGAGTCAGCCCCAGCATTTT.

This clonotype has just a few counts. The chain uses TRBV3-1 and TRBJ2-2; D remains unclear. Trimming stripped 3 bases from V and 4 bases from J, with 3 bases between. Germline V gives CDR1 LGHDT, CDR2 YNNKEL (reference sequence). The CDR3 extends over 12 amino acids. CDR3 protein: CASSQITGELFF. The CDR3 DNA follows: TGTGCCAGCAGCCAGATCACCGGGGAGCTGTTTTTT.

This rearrangement joins TRBV30 to TRBJ1-5; the D gene is possibly TRBD1 (5 bases). CDR1 is GTSNPN and CDR2 is SVGIG in the germline V gene (reference sequence). Trimming cost V 1 base and J 5 bases, with 12 bases left between them. The CDR3 runs to 14 residues. The DNA for the CDR3 is TGTGCCTGGAGTGCCCAGGGATCCCATCAGCCCCAGCATTTT. Protein sequence: CAWSAQGSHQPQHF.

The J gene is TRBJ2-1, the V gene TRBV24-1; unclear D gene. The CDR3 sequence is 16 residues long. V was shortened by 3 bases and J by 6 bases, with 17 bases between the two germline ends. The germline V gene encodes CDR1 KGHDR and CDR2 SFDVKD. The CDR3 spells CATSDIANPTSNEQFF. The CDR3 DNA follows: TGTGCCACCAGTGATATAGCTAACCCCACCTCCAATGAGCAGTTCTTC.

In nucleotides, the CDR3 is TGTGCCAGCAGCTCGGCGGGGGGGACTAATGAAAAACTGTTTTTT. This gives the protein CASSSAGGTNEKLFF. The chain couples TRBV7-9 to TRBJ1-4, with a tentative D call TRBD1 (5 bases). V was shortened by 4 bases and J by 2 bases, with 11 bases between the two germline ends. In germline, CDR1 is SEHNR, CDR2 FQNEAQ (reference sequence). This CDR3 contains 15 residues.

This clonotype was counted a single time. CDR3 in amino acids: CSAGPAGGTETQYF. CDR3 coding DNA: TGCAGTGCTGGACCAGCGGGGGGGACAGAGACCCAGTACTTC. The rearrangement links TRBV20-1 to TRBJ2-5; 10 bases are shared with TRBD2. The J segment lost 4 bases and the V segment lost 5 bases, leaving 7 bases of the junction unmatched. Germline CDR1 and CDR2: DFQATT and SNEGSKA (reference sequence). The CDR3 runs 14 residues.

The genes are TRBV24-1 and TRBJ2-7, with 9 bases fitting TRBD1. V was pared by 1 base and J by 3 bases, with 3 bases of the junction left unmatched. The CDR3 is 15 amino acids. Germline-derived CDR1 and CDR2 are KGHDR and SFDVKD. CDR3: CATSDLTGGRYEQYF. CDR3 in DNA: TGTGCCACCAGTGATTTAACAGGGGGCCGCTACGAGCAGTACTTC.

V gene TRBV7-8 combines with J gene TRBJ1-5; D not resolved. This CDR3 is 15 amino acids long. Germline CDR1 and CDR2: SGHVS and FQNEAQ. V was clipped by 4 bases and J by 0 bases, with 10 bases between them. The CDR3, as DNA: TGTGCCAGCAGCTCCTTGGACGATAGCAATCAGCCCCAGCATTTT. This translates into CASSSLDDSNQPQHF.

This rearrangement joins TRBV24-1 to TRBJ2-3; 10 bases align to TRBD2. The germline V gene encodes CDR1 KGHDR and CDR2 SFDVKD. V shed 2 bases, J shed 1 base, and the junction held 2 bases outside the gene matches. The CDR3 contains 16 residues. The CDR3: CATSDYSGGRTDTQYF. CDR3 DNA sequence: TGTGCCACCAGTGATTATAGCGGGGGGCGCACAGATACGCAGTATTTT.

The rearrangement uses TRBV2 and TRBJ1-5, with 12 bases that match TRBD1. The CDR3 totals 18 residues. The ends lost 4 bases at V and 2 bases at J; junction bases unmatched: 9. Germline CDR1 reads SNHLY; CDR2 reads FYNNEI. CDR3 region: CASSVGTGGLGRNQPQHF. As DNA, the CDR3 is TGTGCCAGCAGTGTAGGGACAGGGGGCTTAGGTCGCAATCAGCCCCAGCATTTT. Supplemented by reference TRBV2 and TRBJ1-5, the full variable domain reads EPEVTQTPSHQVTQMGQEVILRCVPISNHLYFYWYRQILGQKVEFLVSFYNNEISEKSEIFDDQFSVERPDGSNFTLKIRSTKLEDSAMYFCASSVGTGGLGRNQPQHFGDGTRLSIL.

The rearrangement links TRBV7-2 to TRBJ2-1; no firm D call. The CDR3 runs 12 residues. Trimming shortened V by 2 bases and J by 8 bases, and 7 bases separated the two germline ends. Germline-derived CDR1 and CDR2 are SGHTA and FQGNSA. CDR3 loop: CASSLRGYEQFF. The CDR3 DNA follows: TGTGCCAGCAGCTTAAGAGGATATGAGCAGTTCTTC. The variable domain in full, completed from reference TRBV7-2 and TRBJ2-1, reads GAGVSQSPSNKVTEKGKDVELRCDPISGHTALYWYRQSLGQGLEFLIYFQGNSAPDKSGLPSDRFSAERTGGSVSTLTIQRTQQEDSAVYLCASSLRGYEQFFGPGTRLTVL.

The chain combines TRBV3-1 with TRBJ2-1; tentatively, D is TRBD1 or TRBD2 (5 bases each). The ends were cut back, 3 bases at V and 12 bases at J, with 12 bases in the middle. Germline lookup yields CDR1 LGHDT and CDR2 YNNKEL (reference sequence). The CDR3 consists of 12 residues. The CDR3 region has the DNA TGTGCCAGCAGCCATAGGGGACGTGGGCAGTTCTTC. This sequence encodes CASSHRGRGQFF.

This clonotype was seen once. The chain is built from TRBV20-1 and TRBJ1-2; possibly TRBD1 for D (5 bases). CDR1 and CDR2 (germline): DFQATT, SNEGSKA (reference sequence). This CDR3 has 13 residues. Trimming removed 2 bases at V and 2 bases at J, with 9 bases between. CDR3 protein: CSARRDLNYGYTF. In DNA, the CDR3 is TGCAGTGCTAGAAGGGACTTGAACTATGGCTACACCTTC.

The rearrangement joins TRBV7-2 to TRBJ1-2, with D tentatively TRBD1 (6 bases). This CDR3 region has 14 residues. Trimming shortened V by 3 bases and J by 4 bases, and 12 bases separated the two germline ends. Germline CDR1 and CDR2: SGHTA and FQGNSA. CDR3: CASSFGGDFYGYTF. The CDR3 nucleotides are TGTGCCAGCAGCTTTGGGGGCGACTTCTATGGCTACACCTTC.

V usage is TRBV18 and J usage is TRBJ1-1; D not certain. V lost 3 bases and J 1 base, leaving 9 bases between the germline ends. Germline CDR1 KGHSH, CDR2 LQKENI. The CDR3 is 14 residues long. The CDR3, as DNA: TGTGCCAGCTCACCTATCGCCAGGAACACTGAAGCTTTCTTT. Residues: CASSPIARNTEAFF.

The gene calls are TRBV12-3 or TRBV12-4 and TRBJ1-1, with no clear D. This CDR3 is built from 12 residues. With 5 bases removed from V and 4 bases from J, the gap between germline ends came to 8 bases. The CDR3 here is CASSPLGTEAFF. The CDR3 nucleotides read TGTGCCAGCAGTCCATTAGGCACTGAAGCTTTCTTT.

V usage is TRBV25-1 and J usage is TRBJ2-5, with D perhaps matching TRBD1 (6 bases). The V and J ends lost 2 bases and 7 bases respectively, with 17 bases between them. The CDR3 loop spans 15 amino acids. The germline V gene has CDR1 MGHDK and CDR2 SYGVNS. Here the CDR3 reads CASSEAGVRKGTQYF. The CDR3 coding sequence is TGTGCCAGCAGTGAAGCAGGGGTACGGAAAGGGACCCAGTACTTC.

This chain links TRBV12-3 or TRBV12-4 with TRBJ2-2, with D possibly matching TRBD1 (6 bases). Trimming left V 8 bases short and J 5 bases short, with 12 bases between. The CDR3 consists of 13 residues. CDR3 loop: CASQTRGTGELFF. The CDR3, as DNA: TGTGCCAGCCAAACCAGGGGAACCGGGGAGCTGTTTTTT.

The chain recombines TRBV7-8 with TRBJ1-3; D unclear. This CDR3 spans 14 amino acids. The germline V gene encodes CDR1 SGHVS and CDR2 FQNEAQ. The ends were cut back, 1 base at V and 2 bases at J, with 6 bases in the middle. The CDR3 loop reads CASSLGHAGNTIYF. For the CDR3, the DNA is TGTGCCAGCAGCTTAGGACATGCTGGAAACACCATATATTTT.

This rearrangement joins TRBV20-1 to TRBJ2-3, with no clear D. Per the germline V gene, CDR1 is DFQATT and CDR2 is SNEGSKA (reference sequence). The CDR3 runs 11 residues. V was shortened by 3 bases and J by 9 bases, with 10 bases between the two germline ends. CDR3 region: CSARGGPTQYF. CDR3 nucleotide sequence: TGCAGTGCTAGGGGCGGTCCAACGCAGTATTTT.

The chain couples TRBV2 to TRBJ2-4; 9 bases fit TRBD2. The trim removed 8 bases at V and 7 bases at J, leaving 6 bases unmatched. The CDR3 length is 13 residues. The germline CDR1 and CDR2 sequences are SNHLY and FYNNEI. The CDR3 reads CASASGRTNIQYF. In DNA form, the CDR3 reads TGTGCCAGCGCCAGCGGGAGGACGAACATTCAGTACTTC.

V and J are TRBV5-4 and TRBJ1-2; D is undetermined. V was trimmed by 0 bases and J by 0 bases, leaving 9 bases between them. Germline CDR1 SGHNT, CDR2 YYREEE (reference sequence). The CDR3 loop spans 15 amino acids. The CDR3 spells CASSLGSGANYGYTF. The CDR3 coding sequence is TGTGCCAGCAGCTTGGGTTCCGGAGCTAACTATGGCTACACCTTC.

The chain combines TRBV28 with TRBJ2-7; D tentatively reads TRBD1 or TRBD2 (5 bases each). The CDR3 sequence is 14 residues long. Between the trimmed V and J ends, which lost 5 bases and 0 bases, there was a span of 11 bases. The V gene's germline CDR1 is MDHEN and CDR2 SYDVKM. CDR3 nucleotide sequence: TGTGCCAGCAGTCGGGGACGTAGCTCCTACGAGCAGTACTTC. This translates into CASSRGRSSYEQYF.

V gene TRBV2 combines with J gene TRBJ1-2; no clear D gene. Per the germline V gene, CDR1 is SNHLY and CDR2 is FYNNEI. CDR3 length: 14 residues. The V gene lost 3 bases and the J gene lost 2 bases, with 10 bases spanning the gap. CDR3 sequence (DNA): TGTGCCAGCAGTGACAGGCGTTCCAACTATGGCTACACCTTC. Translating gives CASSDRRSNYGYTF.